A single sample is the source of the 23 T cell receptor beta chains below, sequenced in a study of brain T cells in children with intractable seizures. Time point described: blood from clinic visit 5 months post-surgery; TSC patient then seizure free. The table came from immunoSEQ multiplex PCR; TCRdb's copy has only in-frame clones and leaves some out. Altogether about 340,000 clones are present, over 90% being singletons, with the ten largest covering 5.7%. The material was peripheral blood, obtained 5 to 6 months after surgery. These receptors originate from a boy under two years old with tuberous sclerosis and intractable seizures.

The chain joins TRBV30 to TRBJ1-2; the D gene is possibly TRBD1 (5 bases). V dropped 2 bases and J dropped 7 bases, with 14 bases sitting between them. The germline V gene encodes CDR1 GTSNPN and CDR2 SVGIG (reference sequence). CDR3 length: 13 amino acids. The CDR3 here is CAWSRDSYAGYTF. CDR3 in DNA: TGTGCCTGGAGTCGAGACAGCTACGCTGGCTACACCTTC.

The CDR3 spells CASIPRAGGSAVTEAFF. The CDR3 DNA is TGTGCCAGCATCCCAAGGGCAGGGGGGTCGGCGGTCACTGAAGCTTTCTTT. V usage is TRBV7-9 and J usage is TRBJ1-1; the match to TRBD1 covers 7 bases. Unmatched junction bases numbered 18, after V lost 7 bases and J lost 4 bases. This CDR3 is 17 amino acids long. The germline gives CDR1 SEHNR, CDR2 FQNEAQ (reference sequence).

CDR3 nucleotide sequence: TGCGCCAGCAGCCAATGGGGGCCTTTTCCTGGAAACACCATATATTTT. The encoded protein is CASSQWGPFPGNTIYF. The chain has TRBV4-1 and TRBJ1-3; the D gene is possibly TRBD1 (6 bases). Germline-derived CDR1 and CDR2 are MGHRA and YSYEKL. The CDR3 runs to 16 residues. Trimming left V 2 bases short and J 2 bases short, with 13 bases between.

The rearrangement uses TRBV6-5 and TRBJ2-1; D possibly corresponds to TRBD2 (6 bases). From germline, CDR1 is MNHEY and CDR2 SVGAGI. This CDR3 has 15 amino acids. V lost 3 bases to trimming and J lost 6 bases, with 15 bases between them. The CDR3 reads CASSYGGNFFNEQFF. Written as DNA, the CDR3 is TGTGCCAGCAGTTATGGAGGGAATTTTTTCAATGAGCAGTTCTTC.

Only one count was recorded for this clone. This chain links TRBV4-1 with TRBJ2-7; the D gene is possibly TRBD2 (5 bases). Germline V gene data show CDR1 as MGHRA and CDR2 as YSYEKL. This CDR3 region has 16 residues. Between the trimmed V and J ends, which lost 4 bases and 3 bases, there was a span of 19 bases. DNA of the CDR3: TGCGCCAGCAGCCGGGGTCAACTAGTTTCGGTCTACGAGCAGTACTTC. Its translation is CASSRGQLVSVYEQYF.

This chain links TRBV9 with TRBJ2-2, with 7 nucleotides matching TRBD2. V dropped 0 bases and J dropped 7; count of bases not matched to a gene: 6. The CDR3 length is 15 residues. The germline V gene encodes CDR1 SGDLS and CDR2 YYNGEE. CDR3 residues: CASSVGGGMSGELFF. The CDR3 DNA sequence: TGTGCCAGCAGCGTAGGGGGAGGGATGAGCGGGGAGCTGTTTTTT.

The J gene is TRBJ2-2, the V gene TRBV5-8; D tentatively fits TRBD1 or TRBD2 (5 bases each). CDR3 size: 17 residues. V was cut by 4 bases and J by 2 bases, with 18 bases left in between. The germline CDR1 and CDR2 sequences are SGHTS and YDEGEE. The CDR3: CASSPPGPRTNTGELFF. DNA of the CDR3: TGTGCCAGCAGCCCCCCGGGACCAAGAACCAACACCGGGGAGCTGTTTTTT.

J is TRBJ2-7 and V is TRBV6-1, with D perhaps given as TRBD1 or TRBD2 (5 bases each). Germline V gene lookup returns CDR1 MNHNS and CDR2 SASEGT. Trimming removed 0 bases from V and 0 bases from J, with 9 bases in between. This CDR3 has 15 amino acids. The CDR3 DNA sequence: TGTGCCAGCAGTGAAGCACGGGGCAGCTCCTACGAGCAGTACTTC. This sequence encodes CASSEARGSSYEQYF.

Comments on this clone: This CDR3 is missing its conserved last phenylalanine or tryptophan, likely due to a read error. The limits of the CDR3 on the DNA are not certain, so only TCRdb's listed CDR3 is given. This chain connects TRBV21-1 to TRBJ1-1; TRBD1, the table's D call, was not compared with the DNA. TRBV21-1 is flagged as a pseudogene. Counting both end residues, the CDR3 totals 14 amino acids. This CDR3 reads CASSKGFPNFRDRK.

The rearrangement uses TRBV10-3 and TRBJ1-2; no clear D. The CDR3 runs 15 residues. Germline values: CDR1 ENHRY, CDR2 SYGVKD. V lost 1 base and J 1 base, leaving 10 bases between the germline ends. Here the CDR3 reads CAISEWPEYNYGYTF. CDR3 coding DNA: TGTGCCATCAGTGAGTGGCCAGAATATAACTATGGCTACACCTTC.

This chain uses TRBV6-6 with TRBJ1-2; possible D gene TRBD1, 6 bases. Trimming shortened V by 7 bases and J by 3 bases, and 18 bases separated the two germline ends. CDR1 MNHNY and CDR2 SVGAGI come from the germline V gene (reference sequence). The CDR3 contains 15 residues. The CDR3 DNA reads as TGTGCCAGCAATTCCGGGACAACATTACACTATGGCTACACCTTC. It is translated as CASNSGTTLHYGYTF.

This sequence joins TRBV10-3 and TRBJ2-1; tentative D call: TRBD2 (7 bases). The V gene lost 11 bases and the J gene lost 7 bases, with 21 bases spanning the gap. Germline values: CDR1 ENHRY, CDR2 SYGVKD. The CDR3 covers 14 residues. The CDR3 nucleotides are TGTGCCCATGCGATTCGAGGGGGAGGGAATGAGCAGTTCTTC. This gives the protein CAHAIRGGGNEQFF.

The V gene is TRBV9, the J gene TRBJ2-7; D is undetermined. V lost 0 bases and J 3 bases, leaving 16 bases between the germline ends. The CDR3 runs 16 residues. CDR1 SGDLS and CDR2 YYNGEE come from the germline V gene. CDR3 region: CASSVDAGRPSYEQYF. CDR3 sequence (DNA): TGTGCCAGCAGCGTAGATGCAGGCCGCCCAAGCTACGAGCAGTACTTC.

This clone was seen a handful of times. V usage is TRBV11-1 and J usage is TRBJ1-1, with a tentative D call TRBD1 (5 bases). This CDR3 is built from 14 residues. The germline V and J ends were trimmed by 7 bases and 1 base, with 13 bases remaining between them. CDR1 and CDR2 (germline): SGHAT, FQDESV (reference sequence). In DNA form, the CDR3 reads TGTGCCAGCAATCACCCTGGGGGGAACACTGAAGCTTTCTTT. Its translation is CASNHPGGNTEAFF.

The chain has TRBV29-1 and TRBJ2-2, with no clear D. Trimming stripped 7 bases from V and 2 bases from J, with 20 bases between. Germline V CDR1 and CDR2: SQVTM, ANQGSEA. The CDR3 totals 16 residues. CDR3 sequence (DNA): TGCAGCGCCCGAAGTCAAGACATAAGCAACACCGGGGAGCTGTTTTTT. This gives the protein CSARSQDISNTGELFF.

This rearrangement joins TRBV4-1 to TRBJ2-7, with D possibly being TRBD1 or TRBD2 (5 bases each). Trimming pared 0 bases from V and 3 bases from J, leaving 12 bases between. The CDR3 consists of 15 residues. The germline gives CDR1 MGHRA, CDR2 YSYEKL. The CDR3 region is CASSQEWGYSYEQYF. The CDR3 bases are TGCGCCAGCAGCCAAGAATGGGGGTATAGCTACGAGCAGTACTTC.

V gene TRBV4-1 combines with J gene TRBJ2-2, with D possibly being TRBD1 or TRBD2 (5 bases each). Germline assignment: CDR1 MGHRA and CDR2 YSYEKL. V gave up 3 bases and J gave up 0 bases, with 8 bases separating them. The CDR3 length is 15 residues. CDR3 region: CASSQGRSNTGELFF. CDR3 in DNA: TGCGCCAGCAGCCAGGGACGGTCGAACACCGGGGAGCTGTTTTTT.

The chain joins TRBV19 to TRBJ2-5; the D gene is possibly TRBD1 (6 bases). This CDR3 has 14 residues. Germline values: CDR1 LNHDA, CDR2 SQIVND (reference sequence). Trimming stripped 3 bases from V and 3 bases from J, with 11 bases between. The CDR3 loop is CASSIIWTEETQYF. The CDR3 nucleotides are TGTGCCAGTAGTATTATTTGGACAGAAGAGACCCAGTACTTC.

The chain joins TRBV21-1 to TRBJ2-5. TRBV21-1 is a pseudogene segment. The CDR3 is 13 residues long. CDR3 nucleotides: TGTGCCAGCAGCAAATCTTGTGGAGAGACCCAGTACTTC. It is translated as CASSKSCGETQYF.

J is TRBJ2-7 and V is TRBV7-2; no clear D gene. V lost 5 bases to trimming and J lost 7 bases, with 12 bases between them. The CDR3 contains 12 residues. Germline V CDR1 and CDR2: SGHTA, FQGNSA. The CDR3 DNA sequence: TGTGCCAGCAGCAAGTCAACGGGTGAGCAGTACTTC. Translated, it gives CASSKSTGEQYF.

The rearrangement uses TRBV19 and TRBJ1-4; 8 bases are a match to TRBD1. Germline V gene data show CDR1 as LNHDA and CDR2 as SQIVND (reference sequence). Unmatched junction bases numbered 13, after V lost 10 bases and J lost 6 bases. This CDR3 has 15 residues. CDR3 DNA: TGTGCCACCTCCTTGGGGCCAGGGGGCGATGAAAAACTGTTTTTT. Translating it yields CATSLGPGGDEKLFF.

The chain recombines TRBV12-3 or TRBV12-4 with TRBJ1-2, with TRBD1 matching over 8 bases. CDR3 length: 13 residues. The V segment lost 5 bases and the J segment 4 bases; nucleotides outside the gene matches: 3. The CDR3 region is CASSPGQVYGYTF. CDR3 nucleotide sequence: TGTGCCAGCAGTCCGGGACAGGTCTATGGCTACACCTTC.

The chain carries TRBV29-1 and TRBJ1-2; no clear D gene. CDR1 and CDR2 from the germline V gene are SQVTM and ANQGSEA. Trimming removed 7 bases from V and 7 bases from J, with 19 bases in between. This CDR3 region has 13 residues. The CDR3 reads CSERGPDWVGYTF. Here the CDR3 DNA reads TGCAGCGAAAGAGGTCCAGATTGGGTTGGCTACACCTTC.